This TCR beta chain was sequenced during a study of blood T cell repertoires in COVID-19. This clone has ten or more counts. Per the germline V gene, CDR1 is LNHDA and CDR2 is SQIVND (reference sequence). The CDR3 runs 15 residues. The V end lost 6 bases, the J end lost 6 bases, and 18 bases lay between the germline ends. In the original processing: Cell counts per sample came from amplifying reference gene primers. Assay: immunoSEQ multiplex PCR; the TCRdb copy retains only in-frame clones and omits some. V and J calls and clone size are given by that table; D and trimming were obtained from the DNA. The sample lists under 200,000 clones, over 70% occurring once. In terms of age and location, participants ranged from about 18 to 90 years and lived in about 25 US areas.

This sequence joins TRBV19 and TRBJ1-5; perhaps TRBD1 as D (5 bases). Sequencing was done on a sample of PBMCs or T cells enriched from blood (not recorded which). The clonotype originates from a woman aged 40 to 50 with acute COVID-19. The CDR3, as DNA: TGTGCCAGTAGGGATGGGCAGGGAAGGGCTCAGCCCCAGCATTTT. This encodes CASRDGQGRAQPQHF. Combining the CDR3 with reference TRBV19 and TRBJ1-5 gives the whole variable domain DGGITQSPKYLFRKEGQNVTLSCEQNLNHDAMYWYRQDPGQGLRLIYYSQIVNDFQKGDIAEGYSVSREKKESFPLTVTSAQKNPTAFYLCASRDGQGRAQPQHFGDGTRLSIL.